This TCR beta chain was sequenced in a study of T cells in Graves' hyperthyroidism and ophthalmopathy. Study results and limitations: Most clonotypes expanded in the thyroid (above 0.001) were also present in blood.

This CDR3 comprises 14 residues. Germline assignment: CDR1 KGHSH and CDR2 LQKENI. The V and J ends lost 3 bases and 7 bases respectively, with 13 bases between them. With regard to this clonotype: Antigen specificity is unknown.

Absence of ophthalmopathy progression within 18 months defined stable Graves' hyperthyroidism. The CDR3 regions of TCR beta were amplified from RNA transcripts. The HTBI primer set was used in a first-round RT-PCR of the TCR CDR3. TCRdb reprocessed the multiplex PCR reads with MiXCR, giving one entry per CDR3 protein. The profile shows a few hundred thousand distinct CDR3 sequences, under 25% of them singletons. The origin of this receptor is a man aged 18 to 29 with Graves' hyperthyroidism. This chain uses TRBV18 with TRBJ1-5; D is unresolved. The source material was blood. DNA for the CDR3: TGTGCCAGCTCACCGAACGAATTAAGGCAGCCCCAGCATTTT. Amino acid sequence: CASSPNELRQPQHF.